The clone carrying this TCR beta chain appeared many times. The entry originates in a study of response to subunit inactivated influenza vaccine. With V trimmed by 1 base and J by 4 bases, 7 bases remained unmatched. This CDR3 region has 16 residues. Germline CDR1 SGHTA, CDR2 FQGNSA. TCRdb re-derived calls from the RT-PCR reads in MiXCR, one entry per CDR3 protein. This sample carries 200,000 to 250,000 distinct CDR3 sequences, 12% of them seen once, and the ten largest clones take roughly 7.7%. The sequence derives from a man in his forties or fifties who received an inactivated influenza vaccine. This rearrangement joins TRBV7-2 to TRBJ2-1; 7 nucleotides agree with TRBD2. The starting material was non-naive T cells sorted from PBMCs, obtained less than 15 days before vaccination. The CDR3 region is CASSLDGSGPYNEQFF. The CDR3 nucleotides are TGTGCCAGCAGCTTAGATGGTAGCGGGCCGTACAATGAGCAGTTCTTC.